Described below is a single TCR beta chain sequence and its context. The identical CDR3 is also encoded by other nucleotide sequences in the sample. This CDR3 contains 14 residues. J gave up 4 bases and V 5 bases, and 4 bases lay outside the gene matches. Germline values: CDR1 MDHEN, CDR2 SYDVKM. Under the authors' procedure: The authors estimated nucleated cell counts from reference gene primer amplification. The protocol was immunoSEQ multiplex PCR, while the TCRdb copy is restricted to in-frame clones and leaves out a portion. Clone size and the V and J calls come from that table; the DNA yielded D and trimming. The top ten clones hold 3.5% to 5.5% of a sample with over 85,000 clones, 70% to 90% of them seen once. These data belong to a study of blood T cell repertoires in COVID-19. As for the study in general: There were acute and convalescent COVID-19 samples, and they came from the United States, Italy and Spain. T cells, B-cell-depleted T cells, or PBMCs provided the cDNA or gDNA that served as material.

The clonotype originates from an older man with acute or convalescent COVID-19. The J gene is TRBJ1-4, the V gene TRBV28, with 7 positions matching TRBD1. The sample consisted of peripheral blood. CDR3 bases: TGTGCCAGCAGTAGACAGGGTTATAATGAAAAACTGTTTTTT. Amino acids: CASSRQGYNEKLFF.